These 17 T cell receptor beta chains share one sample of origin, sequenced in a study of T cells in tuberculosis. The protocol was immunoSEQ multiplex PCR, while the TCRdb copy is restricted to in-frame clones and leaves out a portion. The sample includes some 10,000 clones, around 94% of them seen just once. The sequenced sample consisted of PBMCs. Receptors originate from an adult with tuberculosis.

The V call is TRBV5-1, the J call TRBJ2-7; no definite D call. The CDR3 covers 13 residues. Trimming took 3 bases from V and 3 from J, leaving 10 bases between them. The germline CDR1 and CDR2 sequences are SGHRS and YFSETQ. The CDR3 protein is CASSSPTVYEQYF. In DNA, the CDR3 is TGCGCCAGCAGCTCACCTACGGTCTACGAGCAGTACTTC.

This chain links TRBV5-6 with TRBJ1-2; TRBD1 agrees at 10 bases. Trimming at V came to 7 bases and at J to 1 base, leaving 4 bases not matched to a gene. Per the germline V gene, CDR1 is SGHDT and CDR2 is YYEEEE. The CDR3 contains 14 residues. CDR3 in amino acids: CASGGQGLNYGYTF. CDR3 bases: TGTGCCAGCGGGGGACAGGGGCTTAACTATGGCTACACCTTC.

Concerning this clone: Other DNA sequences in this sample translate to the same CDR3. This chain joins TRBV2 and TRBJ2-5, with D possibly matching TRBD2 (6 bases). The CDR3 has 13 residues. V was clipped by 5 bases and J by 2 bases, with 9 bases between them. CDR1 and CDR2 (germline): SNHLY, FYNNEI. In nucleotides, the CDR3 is TGTGCCAGCAGTCGGGACTCACAAGAGACCCAGTACTTC. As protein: CASSRDSQETQYF.

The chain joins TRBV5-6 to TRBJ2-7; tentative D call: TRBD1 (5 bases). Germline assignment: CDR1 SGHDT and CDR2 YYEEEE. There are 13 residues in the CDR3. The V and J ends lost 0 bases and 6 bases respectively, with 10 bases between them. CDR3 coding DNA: TGTGCCAGCAGCTTGGGACGGCAGGGCGAGCAGTACTTC. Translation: CASSLGRQGEQYF.

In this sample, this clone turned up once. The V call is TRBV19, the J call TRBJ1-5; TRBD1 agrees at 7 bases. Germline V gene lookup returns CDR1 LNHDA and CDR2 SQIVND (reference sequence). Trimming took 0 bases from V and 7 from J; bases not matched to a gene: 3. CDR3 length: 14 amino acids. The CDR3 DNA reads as TGTGCCAGTAGTATAGAAGGGGGCTGGCAGCCCCAGCATTTT. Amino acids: CASSIEGGWQPQHF.

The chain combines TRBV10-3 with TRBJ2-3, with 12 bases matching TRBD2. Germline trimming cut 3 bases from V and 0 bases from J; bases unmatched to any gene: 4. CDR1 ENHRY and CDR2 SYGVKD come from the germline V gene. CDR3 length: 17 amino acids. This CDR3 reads CAISDGTSGRSTDTQYF. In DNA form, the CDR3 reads TGTGCCATCAGTGATGGGACTAGCGGGCGAAGCACAGATACGCAGTATTTT.

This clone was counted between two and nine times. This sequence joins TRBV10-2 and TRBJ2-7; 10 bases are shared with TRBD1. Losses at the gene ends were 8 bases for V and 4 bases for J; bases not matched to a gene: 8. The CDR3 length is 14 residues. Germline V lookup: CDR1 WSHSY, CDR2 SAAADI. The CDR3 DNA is TGCGCCAGCCTGCCGGGACAGGGGCTTTACGAGCAGTACTTC. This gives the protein CASLPGQGLYEQYF.

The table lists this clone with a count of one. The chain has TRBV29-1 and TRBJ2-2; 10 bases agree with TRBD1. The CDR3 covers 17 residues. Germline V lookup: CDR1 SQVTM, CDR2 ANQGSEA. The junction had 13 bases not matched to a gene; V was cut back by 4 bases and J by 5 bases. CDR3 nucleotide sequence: TGCAGCGTTGGTCTTTTCGGGGTGGGACAGGGGACCGGGGAGCTGTTTTTT. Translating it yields CSVGLFGVGQGTGELFF.

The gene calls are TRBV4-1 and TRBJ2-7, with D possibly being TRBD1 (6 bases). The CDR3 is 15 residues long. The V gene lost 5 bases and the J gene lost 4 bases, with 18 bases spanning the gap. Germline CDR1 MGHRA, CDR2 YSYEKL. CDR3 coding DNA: TGCGCCAGCAGCAACCGGGACACGGAGATTTACGAGCAGTACTTC. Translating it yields CASSNRDTEIYEQYF.

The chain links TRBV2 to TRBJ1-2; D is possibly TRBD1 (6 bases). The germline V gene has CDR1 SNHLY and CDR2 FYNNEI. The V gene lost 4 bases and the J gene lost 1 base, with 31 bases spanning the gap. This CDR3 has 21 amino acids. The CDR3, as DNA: TGTGCCAGCAGTGCAAACCCCCGTTTGGCCGAAAGACAGGACCTTAACTATGGCTACACCTTC. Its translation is CASSANPRLAERQDLNYGYTF.

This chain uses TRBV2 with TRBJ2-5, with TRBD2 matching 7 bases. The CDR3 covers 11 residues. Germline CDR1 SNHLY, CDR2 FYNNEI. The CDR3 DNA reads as TGTGCTGTCAAGAGCGGGAAGACCCAGTACTTC. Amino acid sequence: CAVKSGKTQYF.

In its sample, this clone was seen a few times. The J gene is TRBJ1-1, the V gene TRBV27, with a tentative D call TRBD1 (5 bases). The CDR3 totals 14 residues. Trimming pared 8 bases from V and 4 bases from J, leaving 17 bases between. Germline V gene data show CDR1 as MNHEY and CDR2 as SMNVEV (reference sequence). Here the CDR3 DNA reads TGTGCCAGCCTCCCCCGCAGGGCTGGCACTGAAGCTTTCTTT. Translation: CASLPRRAGTEAFF.

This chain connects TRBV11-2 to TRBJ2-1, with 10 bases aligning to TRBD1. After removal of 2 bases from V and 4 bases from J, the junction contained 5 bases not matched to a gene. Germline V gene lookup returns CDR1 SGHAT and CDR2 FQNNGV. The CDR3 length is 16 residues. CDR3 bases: TGTGCCAGCAGCTTATTTGGGGACAGGGGATACAATGAGCAGTTCTTC. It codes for CASSLFGDRGYNEQFF.

CDR3 protein: CASLSTQGDEQYF. Here the CDR3 DNA reads TGTGCCAGCCTCTCAACCCAGGGGGACGAGCAGTACTTC. The chain combines TRBV4-2 with TRBJ2-7; 7 positions match TRBD1. V shed 8 bases and J 5 bases; nucleotides not matched to a gene: 9. Germline assignment: CDR1 LGHNA and CDR2 YNFKEQ. The CDR3 is 13 residues long.

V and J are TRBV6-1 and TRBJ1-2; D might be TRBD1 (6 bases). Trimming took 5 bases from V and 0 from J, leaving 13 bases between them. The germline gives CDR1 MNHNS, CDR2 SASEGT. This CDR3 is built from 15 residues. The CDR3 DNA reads TGTGCCAGCAGTCGACCGTGGACAGCTAACTATGGCTACACCTTC. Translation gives CASSRPWTANYGYTF.

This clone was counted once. Here the CDR3 reads CASSTQRGQGTPETQYF. In DNA form, the CDR3 reads TGTGCCAGCAGTACTCAGAGGGGACAGGGGACCCCCGAGACCCAGTACTTC. The rearrangement links TRBV2 to TRBJ2-5, with TRBD1 matching over 10 bases. CDR1 SNHLY and CDR2 FYNNEI come from the germline V gene. This CDR3 contains 17 residues. With 5 bases clipped from V and 5 bases from J, the junction kept 14 bases outside the gene matches.

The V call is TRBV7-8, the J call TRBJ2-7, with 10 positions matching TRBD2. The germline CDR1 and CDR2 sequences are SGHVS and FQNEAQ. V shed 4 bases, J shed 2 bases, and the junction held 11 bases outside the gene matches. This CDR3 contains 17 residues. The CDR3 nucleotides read TGTGCCAGCAGCTCCCAGCGGGGGGGCAAATATCCCTACGAGCAGTACTTC. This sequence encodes CASSSQRGGKYPYEQYF.